What follows are 10 T cell receptor beta chains derived from one specimen sequenced in a study of T cell changes during pregnancy in multiple sclerosis. Sequenced by immunoSEQ multiplex PCR; TCRdb stores in-frame clones only, minus some. The table shows tens of thousands of clones, with about nine tenths occurring only once. The sample was peripheral blood, taken in the third trimester of pregnancy. All receptors derive from a female donor with multiple sclerosis, enrolled in a pregnancy study.

The V and J genes are TRBV30 and TRBJ1-6, with 8 bases lining up with TRBD1. V lost 2 bases to trimming and J lost 9 bases; unmatched junction nucleotides: 6. The CDR3 loop spans 14 amino acids. Per the germline V gene, CDR1 is GTSNPN and CDR2 is SVGIG (reference sequence). The CDR3, as DNA: TGTGCCTGGAGTTTGGACAGGGATGCTTCACCCCTCCACTTT. It codes for CAWSLDRDASPLHF.

The chain uses TRBV2 and TRBJ1-1, with D unresolved. The V and J ends lost 6 bases and 2 bases respectively, with 13 bases between them. From germline, CDR1 is SNHLY and CDR2 FYNNEI. The CDR3 extends over 14 amino acids. The CDR3 sequence: CASSHGTVNTEAFF. In DNA, the CDR3 is TGTGCCAGCAGCCACGGCACAGTCAACACTGAAGCTTTCTTT.

The chain links TRBV4-3 to TRBJ2-5; 8 bases map to TRBD2. Germline loops: CDR1 LGHNA, CDR2 YSLEER. With 3 bases clipped from V and 5 bases from J, the junction kept 8 bases outside the gene matches. The length of the CDR3 is 15 residues. The CDR3 DNA sequence: TGCGCCAGCAGCCAGGGTTCCGGGGGGGCTGAGACCCAGTACTTC. This sequence encodes CASSQGSGGAETQYF.

V is TRBV5-1 and J is TRBJ2-7, with D tentatively TRBD1 (5 bases). The V gene lost 0 bases and the J gene lost 5 bases, with 15 bases spanning the gap. Germline CDR1 and CDR2: SGHRS and YFSETQ. The CDR3 is 15 amino acids. The CDR3 protein is CASSLEGQGSDEQYF. In DNA form, the CDR3 reads TGCGCCAGCAGCTTGGAAGGGCAGGGTTCTGACGAGCAGTACTTC.

J is TRBJ2-7 and V is TRBV19; no clear D gene. Trimming stripped 4 bases from V and 7 bases from J, with 17 bases between. Germline CDR1 reads LNHDA; CDR2 reads SQIVND (reference sequence). This CDR3 contains 14 residues. The CDR3 DNA sequence: TGTGCCAGTAGTAGAGCGACGGGTCGAGAGGAGCAGTACTTC. It codes for CASSRATGREEQYF.

The V and J genes are TRBV5-6 and TRBJ2-1; a possible D gene is TRBD2 (6 bases). Trimming cost V 4 bases and J 10 bases, with 12 bases left between them. Germline loops: CDR1 SGHDT, CDR2 YYEEEE. This CDR3 is 12 amino acids long. As DNA, the CDR3 is TGTGCCAGCAGCAGAGTAGCGGACGAGCAGTTCTTC. Its translation is CASSRVADEQFF.

This clone has only one observation. The CDR3 here is CASSGMAEGYTF. CDR3 nucleotides: TGTGCCAGCAGTGGGATGGCGGAAGGCTACACCTTC. This chain connects TRBV2 to TRBJ1-2, with no clear D. Germline V gene data show CDR1 as SNHLY and CDR2 as FYNNEI. V lost 4 bases to trimming and J lost 8 bases, with 11 bases between them. This CDR3 comprises 12 residues.

The chain has TRBV19 and TRBJ2-7; TRBD2 might be the D (6 bases). Trimming cost V 5 bases and J 6 bases, with 14 bases left between them. The germline gives CDR1 LNHDA, CDR2 SQIVND (reference sequence). The length of the CDR3 is 13 residues. The CDR3, as DNA: TGTGCCAGTAGTGTGCGGCGGGATGGCGAGCAGTACTTC. This codes for CASSVRRDGEQYF.

The chain combines TRBV19 with TRBJ2-1; D perhaps matches TRBD2 (5 bases). V was shortened by 7 bases and J by 7 bases, with 14 bases between the two germline ends. Germline V gives CDR1 LNHDA, CDR2 SQIVND (reference sequence). The CDR3 totals 13 residues. The CDR3 coding sequence is TGTGCCAGTACCAAGATACTAGGAAATGAGCAGTTCTTC. Its translation: CASTKILGNEQFF.

The gene calls are TRBV7-2 and TRBJ2-5; D unresolved. The CDR3 contains 14 residues. V dropped 5 bases and J dropped 7 bases, with 17 bases sitting between them. Germline V CDR1 and CDR2: SGHTA, FQGNSA. CDR3 amino acids: CASSLVKERGTQYF. CDR3 DNA: TGTGCCAGCAGCCTGGTGAAAGAGCGTGGGACCCAGTACTTC.